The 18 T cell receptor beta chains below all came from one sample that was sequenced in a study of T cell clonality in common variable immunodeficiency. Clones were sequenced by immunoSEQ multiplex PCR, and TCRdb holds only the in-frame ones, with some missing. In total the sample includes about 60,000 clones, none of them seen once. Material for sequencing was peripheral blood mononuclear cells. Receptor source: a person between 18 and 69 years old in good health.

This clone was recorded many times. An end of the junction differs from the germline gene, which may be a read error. Partial CDR3 DNA: TGCGCCAGCAGCCCCCAGCCGGGACAGGGAAGAAACTACGAG. This gives the protein CASSPQPGQGRNYE. From start to end, the CDR3 is CASSPQPGQGRNYEQYF. V gene TRBV4-2 combines with J gene TRBJ2-7, with TRBD1 identical over 9 bases. The sequenced fragment ends 3 residues before the CDR3 boundary, so the rest is inferred from the germline J gene. Germline values: CDR1 LGHNA, CDR2 YNFKEQ. CDR3 length: 17 amino acids.

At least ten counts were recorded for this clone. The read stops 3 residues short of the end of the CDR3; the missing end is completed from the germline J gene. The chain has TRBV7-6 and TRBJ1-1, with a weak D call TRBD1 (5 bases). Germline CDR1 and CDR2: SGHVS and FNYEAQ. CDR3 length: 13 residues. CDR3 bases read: TGTGCCAGCAGCTTAGCGTATCGGGGGGAA. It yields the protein CASSLAYRGE. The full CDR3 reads CASSLAYRGEAFF.

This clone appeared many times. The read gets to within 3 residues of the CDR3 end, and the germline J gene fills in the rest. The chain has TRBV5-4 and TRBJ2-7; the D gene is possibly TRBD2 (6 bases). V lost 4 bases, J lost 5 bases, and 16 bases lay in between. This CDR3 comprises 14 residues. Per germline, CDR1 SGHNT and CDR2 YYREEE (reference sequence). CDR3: CASSPGLASNEQYF. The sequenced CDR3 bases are TGTGCCAGCAGCCCAGGGCTAGCGTCTAACGAG.

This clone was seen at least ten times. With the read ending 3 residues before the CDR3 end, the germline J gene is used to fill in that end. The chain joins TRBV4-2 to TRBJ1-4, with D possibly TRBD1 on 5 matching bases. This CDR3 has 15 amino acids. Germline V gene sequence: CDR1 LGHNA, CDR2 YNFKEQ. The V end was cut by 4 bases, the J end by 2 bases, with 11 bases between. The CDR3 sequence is CASSPWGGTNEKLFF. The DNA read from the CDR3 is TGTGCCAGCAGCCCATGGGGGGGTACTAATGAAAAA.

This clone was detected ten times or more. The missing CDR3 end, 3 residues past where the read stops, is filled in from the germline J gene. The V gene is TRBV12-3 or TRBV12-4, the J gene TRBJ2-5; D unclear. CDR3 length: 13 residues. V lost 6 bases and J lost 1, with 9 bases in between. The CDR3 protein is CASSPGFQETQYF. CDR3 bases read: TGTGCCAGCAGCCCCGGGTTCCAAGAGACC.

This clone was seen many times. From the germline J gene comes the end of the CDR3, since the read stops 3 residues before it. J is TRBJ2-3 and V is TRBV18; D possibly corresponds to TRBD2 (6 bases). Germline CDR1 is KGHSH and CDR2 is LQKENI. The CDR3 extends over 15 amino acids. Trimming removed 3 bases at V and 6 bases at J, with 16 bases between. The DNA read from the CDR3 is TGTGCCAGCTCACCCCGAGTAGGAGGGGTCGATACG. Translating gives CASSPRVGGVDT. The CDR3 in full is CASSPRVGGVDTQYF.

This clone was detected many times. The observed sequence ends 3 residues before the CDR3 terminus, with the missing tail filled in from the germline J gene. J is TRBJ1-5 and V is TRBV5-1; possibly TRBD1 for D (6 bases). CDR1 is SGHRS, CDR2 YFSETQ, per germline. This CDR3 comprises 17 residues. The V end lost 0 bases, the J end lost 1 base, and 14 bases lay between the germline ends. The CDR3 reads CASSLAPQGGSNQPQHF. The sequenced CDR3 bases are TGCGCCAGCAGCTTGGCCCCACAGGGCGGAAGCAATCAGCCC.

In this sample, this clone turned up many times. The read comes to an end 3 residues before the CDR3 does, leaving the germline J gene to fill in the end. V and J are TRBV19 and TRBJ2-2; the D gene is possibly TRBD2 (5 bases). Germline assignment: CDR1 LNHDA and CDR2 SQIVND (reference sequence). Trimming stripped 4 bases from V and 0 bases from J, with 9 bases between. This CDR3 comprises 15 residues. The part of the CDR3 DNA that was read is TGTGCCAGTAGTACCGCAGCGGCGAACACCGGGGAG. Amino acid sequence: CASSTAAANTGE. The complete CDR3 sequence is CASSTAAANTGELFF.

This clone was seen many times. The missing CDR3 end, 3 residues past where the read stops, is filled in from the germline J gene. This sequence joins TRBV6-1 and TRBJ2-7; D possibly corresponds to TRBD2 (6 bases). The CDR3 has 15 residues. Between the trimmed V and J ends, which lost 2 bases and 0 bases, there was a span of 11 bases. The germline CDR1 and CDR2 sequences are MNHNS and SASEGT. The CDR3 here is CASSEISGLSYEQYF. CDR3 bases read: TGTGCCAGCAGTGAAATCTCGGGACTCTCCTACGAG.

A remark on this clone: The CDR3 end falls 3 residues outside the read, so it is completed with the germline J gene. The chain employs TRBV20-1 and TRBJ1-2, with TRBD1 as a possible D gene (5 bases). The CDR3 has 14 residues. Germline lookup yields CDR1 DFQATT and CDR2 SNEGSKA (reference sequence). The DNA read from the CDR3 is TGCAGTGCGATAAATCTAGCGGGGGAAGAGACC. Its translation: CSAINLAGEET. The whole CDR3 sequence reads CSAINLAGEETYTF.

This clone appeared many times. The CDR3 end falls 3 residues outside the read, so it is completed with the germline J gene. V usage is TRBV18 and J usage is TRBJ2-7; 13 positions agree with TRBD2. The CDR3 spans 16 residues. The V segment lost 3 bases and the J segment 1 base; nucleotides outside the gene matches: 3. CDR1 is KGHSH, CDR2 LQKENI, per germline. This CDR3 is CASSPPLAGGSYEQYF. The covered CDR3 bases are TGTGCCAGCTCACCCCCACTAGCGGGAGGGTCCTACGAG.

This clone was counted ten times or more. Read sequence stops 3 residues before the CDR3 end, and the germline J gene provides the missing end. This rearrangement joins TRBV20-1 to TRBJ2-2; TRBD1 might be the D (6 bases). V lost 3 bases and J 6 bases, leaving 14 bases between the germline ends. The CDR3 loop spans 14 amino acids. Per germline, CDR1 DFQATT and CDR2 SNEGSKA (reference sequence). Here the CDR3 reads CSASRAGVAGELFF. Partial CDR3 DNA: TGCAGTGCTAGTCGGGCAGGGGTTGCCGGGGAG.

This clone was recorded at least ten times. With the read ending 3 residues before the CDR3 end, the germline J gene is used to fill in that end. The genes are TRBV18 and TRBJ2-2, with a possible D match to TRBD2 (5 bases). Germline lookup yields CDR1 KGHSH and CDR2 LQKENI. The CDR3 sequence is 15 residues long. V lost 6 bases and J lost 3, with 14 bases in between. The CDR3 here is CASSLLRADTGELFF. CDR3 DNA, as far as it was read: TGTGCCAGCTCCCTCCTGAGGGCCGACACCGGGGAG. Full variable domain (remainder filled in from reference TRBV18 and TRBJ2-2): NAGVMQNPRHLVRRRGQEARLRCSPMKGHSHVYWYRQLPEEGLKFMVYLQKENIIDESGMPKERFSAEFPKEGPSILRIQQVVRGDSAAYFCASSLLRADTGELFFGEGSRLTVL.

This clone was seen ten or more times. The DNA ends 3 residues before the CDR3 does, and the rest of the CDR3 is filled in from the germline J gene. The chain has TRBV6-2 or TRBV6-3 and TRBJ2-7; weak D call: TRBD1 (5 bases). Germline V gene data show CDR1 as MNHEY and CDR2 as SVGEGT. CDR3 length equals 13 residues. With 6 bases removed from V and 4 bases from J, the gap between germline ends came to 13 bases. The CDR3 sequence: CASSPQTAYEQYF. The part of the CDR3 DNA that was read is TGTGCCAGCAGCCCCCAGACAGCTTACGAG.

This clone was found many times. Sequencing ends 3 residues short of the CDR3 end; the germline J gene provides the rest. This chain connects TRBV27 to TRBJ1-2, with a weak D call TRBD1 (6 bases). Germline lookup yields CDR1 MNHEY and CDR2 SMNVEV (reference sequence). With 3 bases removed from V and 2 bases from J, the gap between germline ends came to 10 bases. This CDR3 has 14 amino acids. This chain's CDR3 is CASSLQGPNYGYTF. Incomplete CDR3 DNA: TGTGCCAGCAGTTTGCAGGGGCCCAACTATGGC.

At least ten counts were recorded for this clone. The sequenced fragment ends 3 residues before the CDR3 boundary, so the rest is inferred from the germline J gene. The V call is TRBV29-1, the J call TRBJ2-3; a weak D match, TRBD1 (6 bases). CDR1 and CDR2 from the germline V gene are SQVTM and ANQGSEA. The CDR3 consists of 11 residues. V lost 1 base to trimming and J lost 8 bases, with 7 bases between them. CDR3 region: CSVEGGGTQYF. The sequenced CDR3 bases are TGCAGCGTTGAAGGAGGGGGTACG.

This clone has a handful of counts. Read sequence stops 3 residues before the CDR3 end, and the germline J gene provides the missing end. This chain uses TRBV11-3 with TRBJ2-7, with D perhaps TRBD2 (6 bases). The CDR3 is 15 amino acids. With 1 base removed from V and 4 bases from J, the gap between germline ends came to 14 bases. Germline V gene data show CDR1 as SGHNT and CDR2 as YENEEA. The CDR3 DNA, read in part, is TGTGCCAGCAGCTTAGGGGGGACTCAGGAGTACGAG. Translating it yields CASSLGGTQEYE. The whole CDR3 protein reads CASSLGGTQEYEQYF. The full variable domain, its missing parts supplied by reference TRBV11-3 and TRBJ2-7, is EAGVVQSPRYKIIEKKQPVAFWCNPISGHNTLYWYLQNLGQGPELLIRYENEEAVDDSQLPKDRFSAERLKGVDSTLKIQPAELGDSAVYLCASSLGGTQEYEQYFGPGTRLTVT.

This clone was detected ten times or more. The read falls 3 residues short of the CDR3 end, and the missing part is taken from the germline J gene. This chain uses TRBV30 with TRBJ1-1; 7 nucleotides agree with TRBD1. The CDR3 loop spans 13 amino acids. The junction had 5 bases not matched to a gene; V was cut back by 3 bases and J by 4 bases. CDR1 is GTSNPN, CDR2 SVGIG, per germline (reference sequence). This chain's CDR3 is CAWRRQGVTEAFF. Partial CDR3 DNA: TGTGCCTGGAGGAGGCAGGGGGTCACTGAA.